A single sample is the source of the 7 T cell receptor beta chains below, sequenced in a study of T cell responses to AZD1222 COVID-19 vaccine. Sequenced by immunoSEQ multiplex PCR; TCRdb stores in-frame clones only, minus some. The data show roughly 130,000 clones, about 90% seen once. The material was peripheral blood, obtained 28 days after the second dose of the MenACWY control vaccine. These receptors were collected from an adult who received the MenACWY meningococcal vaccine as a control.

This chain uses TRBV6-5 with TRBJ2-7, with D perhaps matching TRBD1 or TRBD2 (5 bases each). Germline V gives CDR1 MNHEY, CDR2 SVGAGI. V lost 7 bases and J 3 bases, leaving 19 bases between the germline ends. CDR3 length: 15 residues. The CDR3 nucleotides are TGTGCCAGCACAAGAGGGGACGAGCGCCGCTACGAGCAGTACTTC. Translation: CASTRGDERRYEQYF.

The gene calls are TRBV15 and TRBJ2-7; 8 nucleotides match TRBD2. This CDR3 contains 16 residues. The V segment lost 0 bases and the J segment 2 bases; nucleotides outside the gene matches: 6. CDR1 and CDR2 from the germline V gene are LNHNV and YYDKDF (reference sequence). The CDR3 is CATSRDRRGAAYEQYF. CDR3 coding DNA: TGTGCCACCAGCAGAGATCGGCGGGGGGCCGCCTACGAGCAGTACTTC. Supplemented by reference TRBV15 and TRBJ2-7, the full variable domain reads DAMVIQNPRYQVTQFGKPVTLSCSQTLNHNVMYWYQQKSSQAPKLLFHYYDKDFNNEADTPDNFQSRRPNTSFCFLDIRSPGLGDTAMYLCATSRDRRGAAYEQYFGPGTRLTVT.

V usage is TRBV6-6 and J usage is TRBJ1-5; D gene ambiguous. V gave up 6 bases and J gave up 3 bases, with 9 bases separating them. This CDR3 has 13 residues. Germline V lookup: CDR1 MNHNY, CDR2 SVGAGI (reference sequence). The CDR3 spells CASRRGNNQPQHF. The CDR3 DNA is TGTGCCAGCAGGCGGGGTAACAATCAGCCCCAGCATTTT.

This sequence joins TRBV5-5 and TRBJ1-5; 9 bases fit TRBD1. This CDR3 has 16 residues. CDR1 and CDR2 (germline): SGHKS, YYEKEE (reference sequence). The ends lost 7 bases at V and 6 bases at J; junction bases unmatched: 14. For the CDR3, the DNA is TGTGCCAGCTCACCGACAGGGGGTTTTCCTAGTCAGCCCCAGCATTTT. Translating gives CASSPTGGFPSQPQHF.

The V and J genes are TRBV30 and TRBJ1-2; the D gene is possibly TRBD1 (6 bases). Germline V lookup: CDR1 GTSNPN, CDR2 SVGIG (reference sequence). V was trimmed by 5 bases and J by 6 bases, leaving 13 bases between them. The CDR3 is 12 residues long. The CDR3 nucleotides read TGTGCCTGGTACAGGGTACGGGATGGCTACACCTTC. Translated: CAWYRVRDGYTF.

A note on this clone: The sample carries other DNA sequences with the same CDR3. The J gene is TRBJ2-1, the V gene TRBV19; the D gene is possibly TRBD2 (5 bases). Germline assignment: CDR1 LNHDA and CDR2 SQIVND (reference sequence). This CDR3 has 14 amino acids. V was shortened by 3 bases and J by 4 bases, with 10 bases between the two germline ends. CDR3 nucleotide sequence: TGTGCCAGTAGTATTCCTAGCTCATACAATGAGCAGTTCTTC. Translating it yields CASSIPSSYNEQFF.

This chain uses TRBV3-1 (or the pseudogene TRBV3-2) with TRBJ1-1; D unclear. The CDR3 totals 13 residues. Between the trimmed V and J ends, which lost 2 bases and 5 bases, there was a span of 9 bases. Germline CDR1 LGHDT, CDR2 YNNKEL (reference sequence). The CDR3 region is CASSQREDTEAFF. The CDR3 region has the DNA TGTGCCAGCAGCCAAAGGGAGGATACTGAAGCTTTCTTT.